This TCR beta chain was documented in a study of OX40 agonist ivuxolimab in advanced cancers. Profiling relied on immunoSEQ multiplex PCR, and the TCRdb table lists in-frame clones only, not all of them. The sample shows tens of thousands of clones, 75% to 85% of them seen only once. Germline V lookup: CDR1 SGHTA, CDR2 FQGTGA. The CDR3 is made up of 13 amino acids. V was clipped by 2 bases and J by 4 bases, with 8 bases between them. The sequencing here drew on CD4+ or CD8+ T cells sorted from blood, taken in a trial of the OX40 agonist ivuxolimab. The chain links TRBV7-3 to TRBJ1-1; D remains ambiguous. The TCR comes from an adult with an advanced solid tumor such as melanoma, head and neck, liver or kidney cancer. The CDR3 DNA sequence: TGTGCCAGCAGCTTAGGTCCACCCACTGAAGCTTTCTTT. This encodes CASSLGPPTEAFF.